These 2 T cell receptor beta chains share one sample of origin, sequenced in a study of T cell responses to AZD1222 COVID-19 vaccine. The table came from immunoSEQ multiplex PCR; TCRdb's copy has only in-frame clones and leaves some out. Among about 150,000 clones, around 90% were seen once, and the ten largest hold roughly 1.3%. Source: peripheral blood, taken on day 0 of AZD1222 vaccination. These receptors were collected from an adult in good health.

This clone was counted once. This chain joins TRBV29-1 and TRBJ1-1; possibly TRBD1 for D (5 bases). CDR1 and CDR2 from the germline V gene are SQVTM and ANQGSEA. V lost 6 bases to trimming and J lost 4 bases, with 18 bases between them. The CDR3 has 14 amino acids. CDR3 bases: TGCAGCGTCGGCAAGGACAAGGCGGGCACTGAAGCTTTCTTT. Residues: CSVGKDKAGTEAFF.

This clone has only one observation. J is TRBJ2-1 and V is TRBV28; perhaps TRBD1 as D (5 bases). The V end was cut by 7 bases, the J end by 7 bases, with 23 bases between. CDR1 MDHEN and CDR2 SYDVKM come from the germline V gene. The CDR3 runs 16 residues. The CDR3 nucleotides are TGTGCCAGCATCCCAACCCCCGGCGAGCCAGGGAATGAGCAGTTCTTC. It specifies CASIPTPGEPGNEQFF.